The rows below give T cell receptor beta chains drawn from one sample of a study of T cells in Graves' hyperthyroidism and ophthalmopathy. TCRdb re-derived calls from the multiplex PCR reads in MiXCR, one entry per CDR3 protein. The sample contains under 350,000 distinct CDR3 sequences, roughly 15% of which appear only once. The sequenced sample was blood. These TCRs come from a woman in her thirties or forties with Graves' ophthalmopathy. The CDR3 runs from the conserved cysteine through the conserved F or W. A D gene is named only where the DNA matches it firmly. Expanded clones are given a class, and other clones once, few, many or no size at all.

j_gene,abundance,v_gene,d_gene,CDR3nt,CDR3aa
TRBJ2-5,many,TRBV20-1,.,TGCAGTGCTAGAGCCTGGGGGCGAGAGACCCAGTACTTC,CSARAWGRETQYF
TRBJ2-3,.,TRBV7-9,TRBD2,TGTGCCAGCAGCTTACGGCCTAGCGGGAGTGATACGCAGTATTTT,CASSLRPSGSDTQYF
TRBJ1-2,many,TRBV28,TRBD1,TGTGCCAGCAGTTCCCCCTTACGGACAGGGAACTATGGCTACACCTTC,CASSSPLRTGNYGYTF
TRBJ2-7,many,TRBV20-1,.,TGCAGTGCGGACTACGGACAGGAAACCTACGAGCAGTACTTC,CSADYGQETYEQYF
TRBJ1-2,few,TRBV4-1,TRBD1,TGCGCCAGCAGCCGCCTGGGGACAGGTGGCGGCTACACCTTC,CASSRLGTGGGYTF
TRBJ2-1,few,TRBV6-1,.,TGTGCCAGCAGGGAGGACAGAAACTATGAGCAGTTCTTC,CASREDRNYEQFF
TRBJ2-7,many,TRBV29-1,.,TGCAGCGCGGTCGGGCCCTCCGCATCCTACGAGCAGTACTTC,CSAVGPSASYEQYF
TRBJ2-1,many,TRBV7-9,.,TGTGCCAGCAGCTTAGTAATGCAGGGCAATGAGCAGTTCTTC,CASSLVMQGNEQFF
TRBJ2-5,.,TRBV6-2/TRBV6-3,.,TGTGCCAGCAATCGGCAGTTTCAAGAGACCCAGTACTTC,CASNRQFQETQYF
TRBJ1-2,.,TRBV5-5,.,TGTGCCAGCAGCTTAAACAGTTGGAACTATGGCTACACCTTC,CASSLNSWNYGYTF
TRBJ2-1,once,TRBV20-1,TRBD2,TGCAGTGCCAGCTCCGGGACTAGAAACAATGAGCAGTTCTTC,CSASSGTRNNEQFF
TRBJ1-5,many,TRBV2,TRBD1,TGTGCCAGCAGTGAAGTCGGGGACAGGGTAGGTCAGCCCCAGCATTTT,CASSEVGDRVGQPQHF
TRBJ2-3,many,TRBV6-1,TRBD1,TGTGCCAGCAGGGTCGACAGGGCGACAGATACGCAGTATTTT,CASRVDRATDTQYF
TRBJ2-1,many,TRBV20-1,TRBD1,TGCAGTGCTAGAGAAGGACAGGGGTCGTTCAATGAGCAGTTCTTC,CSAREGQGSFNEQFF
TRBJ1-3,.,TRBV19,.,TGTGCCAGTAGTGTCAGGACAGCTAGCTCTGGAAACACCATATATTTT,CASSVRTASSGNTIYF
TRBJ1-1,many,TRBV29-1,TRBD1,TGCAGCGATTTACGCCGGACAGGGTTGGTGACTGAAGCTTTCTTT,CSDLRRTGLVTEAFF
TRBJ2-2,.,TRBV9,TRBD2,TGTGCCAGCAGCTCGAGCGGGAGCGTCACCGGGGAGCTGTTTTTT,CASSSSGSVTGELFF
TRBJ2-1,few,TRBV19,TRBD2,TGTGCCAGTAGTATACAGTTTGGGACTAGCGGGATGGAGCAGTTCTTC,CASSIQFGTSGMEQFF
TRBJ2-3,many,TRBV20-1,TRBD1,TGCAGTTTCCGACGGACAGGGAGGTCGGGAGATACGCAGTATTTT,CSFRRTGRSGDTQYF
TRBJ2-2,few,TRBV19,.,TGTGCCAGTAGTATCGTCCAGCGCGGCACCGGGGAGCTGTTTTTT,CASSIVQRGTGELFF
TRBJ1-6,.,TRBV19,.,TGTGCCAGTAGCACACCGGGTCGGGGGGCGAATTCACCCCTCCACTTT,CASSTPGRGANSPLHF
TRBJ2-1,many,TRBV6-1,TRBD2,TGTGCCAGCAAGGATAGCGGGAGAGGTTCTTACAATGAGCAGTTCTTC,CASKDSGRGSYNEQFF
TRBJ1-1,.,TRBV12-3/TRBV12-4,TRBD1,TGTGCCAGCACCCTCCGTAGGACAGGCACTGAAGCTTTCTTT,CASTLRRTGTEAFF
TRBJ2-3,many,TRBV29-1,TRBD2,TGCAGCGTTGAAGAAATTAGCGGGGGGTTCCTAGGTAGCACAGATACGCAGTATTTT,CSVEEISGGFLGSTDTQYF
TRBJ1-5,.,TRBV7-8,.,TGTGCCAGCAGCTACCGGAGTCAGCCCCAGCATTTT,CASSYRSQPQHF
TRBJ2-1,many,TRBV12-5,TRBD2,TGTGCTAGTGGTCCCCAGGCGGGGGCCTACAATGAGCAGTTCTTC,CASGPQAGAYNEQFF
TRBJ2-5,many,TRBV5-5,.,TGTGCCAGCAGCCGGGGACTTACCTCACAAGAGACCCAGTACTTC,CASSRGLTSQETQYF
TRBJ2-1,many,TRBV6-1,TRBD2,TGTGCCAGCGGCGGGGGGGCCGTCAATGAGCAGTTCTTC,CASGGGAVNEQFF
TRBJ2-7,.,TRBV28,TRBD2,TGTGCCAGCAGACCGGGGACTACCTCCTACGAGCAGTACTTC,CASRPGTTSYEQYF
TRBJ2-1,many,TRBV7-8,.,TGTGCCAGCAGCTTAGATCTCAATGAGCAGTTCTTC,CASSLDLNEQFF
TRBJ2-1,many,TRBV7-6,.,TGTGCCAGCAGCTTAAGTCTACCCGGGGGTGTAAACAATGAGCAGTTCTTC,CASSLSLPGGVNNEQFF
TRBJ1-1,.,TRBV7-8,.,TGTGCCAGCAGCATACGGGACACTGAAGCTTTCTTT,CASSIRDTEAFF
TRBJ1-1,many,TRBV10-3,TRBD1,TGTGCCATCAGTGAGTCGACTCGGGGGACAGGGGCGAACACTGAAGCTTTCTTT,CAISESTRGTGANTEAFF
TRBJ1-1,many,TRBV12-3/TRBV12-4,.,TGTGCCAGCAGTTTTCTACAGGGAACGAACACTGAAGCTTTCTTT,CASSFLQGTNTEAFF
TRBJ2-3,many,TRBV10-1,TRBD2,TGCGCCAGCAGTGACGGACTAGCGGAGAGCACAGATACGCAGTATTTT,CASSDGLAESTDTQYF
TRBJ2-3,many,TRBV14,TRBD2,TGTGCCAGCAGCCGTTACGCGGGGGGTTCATCGGTTACGCAGTATTTT,CASSRYAGGSSVTQYF
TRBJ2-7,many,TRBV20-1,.,TGCAGTGTCAGACGCCACTCCGAGCAGTACTTC,CSVRRHSEQYF
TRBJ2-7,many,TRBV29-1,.,TGCAGCGTTACTACAGGGTCCCCCTACGAGCAGTACTTC,CSVTTGSPYEQYF
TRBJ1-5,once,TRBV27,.,TGTGCCTCCAGGCGGGGGGAGCAGGGGCCCCAGCATTTT,CASRRGEQGPQHF
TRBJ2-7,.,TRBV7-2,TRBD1,TGTGCCAGCAGCTTAACAGGGGGACACCACTACGAGCAGTACTTC,CASSLTGGHHYEQYF
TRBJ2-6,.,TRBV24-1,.,TGTGCCACCAGCAGAGGAGGTTCTGGCTCTGGGGCCAACGTCCTGACTTTC,CATSRGGSGSGANVLTF
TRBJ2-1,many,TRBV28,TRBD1,TGTGCCAGCAGTTTACGGACAGGGACAGCCTACAATGAGCAGTTCTTC,CASSLRTGTAYNEQFF
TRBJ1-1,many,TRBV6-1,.,TGTGCCAGCAGCCCGGGGGCGCAAGGCACTGAAGCTTTCTTT,CASSPGAQGTEAFF
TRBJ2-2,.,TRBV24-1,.,TGTGCCACCGGTAGGGCAGCCAACACCGGGGAGCTGTTTTTT,CATGRAANTGELFF
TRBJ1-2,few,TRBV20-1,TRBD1,TGCAGTGCTGCTCCCCGGGGACAGGGTCTTGTAAAATCCACCTTC,CSAAPRGQGLVKSTF
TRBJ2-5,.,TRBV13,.,TGTGCCAGCAGCCTCCGGGGCCCCGGGGAGACCCAGTACTTC,CASSLRGPGETQYF
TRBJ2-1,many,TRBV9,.,TGTGCCAGCAGCGTAGCGTCTTGGGGCAGTGAGCAGTTCTTC,CASSVASWGSEQFF
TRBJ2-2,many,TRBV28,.,TGTGCCAGCAGTTTAATACAGGTGAACACCGGGGAGCTGTTTTTT,CASSLIQVNTGELFF
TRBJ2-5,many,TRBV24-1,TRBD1,TGTGCCACCAGTGATTCTTGGGACAGACAGTACTTC,CATSDSWDRQYF
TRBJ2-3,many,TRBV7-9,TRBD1,TGTGCCAGCAGCTTATCCTGGACAGGGGGCGCAGATACGCAGTATTTT,CASSLSWTGGADTQYF
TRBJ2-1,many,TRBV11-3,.,TGTGCCAGCACCCTGGGGGGTGACACCCTCAATGAGCAGTTCTTC,CASTLGGDTLNEQFF
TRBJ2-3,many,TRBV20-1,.,TGCAGTGCTAACACTCATCGGGATACGCAGTATTTT,CSANTHRDTQYF
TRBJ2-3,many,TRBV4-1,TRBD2,TGCGCCAGCAGCCAAGGTGTGGTAGCGGGGGACACAGATACGCAGTATTTT,CASSQGVVAGDTDTQYF